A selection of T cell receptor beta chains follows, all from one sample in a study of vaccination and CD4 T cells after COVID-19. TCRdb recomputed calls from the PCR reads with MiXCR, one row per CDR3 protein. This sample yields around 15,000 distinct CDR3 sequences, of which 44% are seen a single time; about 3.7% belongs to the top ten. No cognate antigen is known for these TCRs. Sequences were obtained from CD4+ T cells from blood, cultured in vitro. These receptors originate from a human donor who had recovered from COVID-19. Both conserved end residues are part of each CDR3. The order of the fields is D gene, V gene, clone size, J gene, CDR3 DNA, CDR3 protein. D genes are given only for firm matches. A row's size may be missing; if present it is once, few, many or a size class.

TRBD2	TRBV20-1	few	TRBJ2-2	TGCAGTGCTAGTCGAACGGGAGGAAGGGAGCTGTTTTTT	CSASRTGGRELFF
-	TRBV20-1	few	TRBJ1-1	TGCAGTGCTAGAGATGGTCCCACTGAAGCTTTCTTT	CSARDGPTEAFF
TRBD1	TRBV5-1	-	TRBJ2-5	TGCGCCAGCAGCGGACAGGGAGGAGAGGGAGAGACCCAGTACTTC	CASSGQGGEGETQYF
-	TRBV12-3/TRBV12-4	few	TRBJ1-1	TGTGCCAGCGCCTTGGACCGGTACACTGAAGCTTTCTTT	CASALDRYTEAFF
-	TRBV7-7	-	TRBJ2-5	TGTGCCAGCACCCCTCATGGGCAAGAGACCCAGTACTTC	CASTPHGQETQYF
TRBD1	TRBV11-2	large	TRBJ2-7	TGTGCCAGCAGCGACCCCGGGACAGGGGGCTACGAGCAGTACTTC	CASSDPGTGGYEQYF
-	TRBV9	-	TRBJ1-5	TGTGCCAGCAGCGATGGGGTGGGCAATCAGCCCCAGCATTTT	CASSDGVGNQPQHF
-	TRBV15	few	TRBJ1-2	TGTGCCACCAGCAGAGGGGGAGACTATGGCTACACCTTC	CATSRGGDYGYTF
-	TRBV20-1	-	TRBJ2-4	TGCAGTGCTAGAGGGGGTGGCTCTGGGGCCAAAAACATTCAGTACTTC	CSARGGGSGAKNIQYF
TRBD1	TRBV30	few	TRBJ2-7	TGTGCCTGGAGTCCGCGGGACAGGGAGGACGAGCAGTACTTC	CAWSPRDREDEQYF
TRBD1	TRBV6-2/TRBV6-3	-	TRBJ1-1	TGTGCCAGCAAGACAGGGAACATGAACACTGAAGCTTTCTTT	CASKTGNMNTEAFF
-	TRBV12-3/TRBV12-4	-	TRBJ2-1	TGTGCCAGCAGTGGGGAGTCAAATGAGCAGTTCTTC	CASSGESNEQFF
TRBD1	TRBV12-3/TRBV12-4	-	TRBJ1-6	TGTGCCAGCAGTTCACGACAGGGCGAGTCACCCCTCCACTTT	CASSSRQGESPLHF
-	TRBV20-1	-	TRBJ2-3	TGCAGTGCTAGAGATATGCCAATAGATACGCAGTATTTT	CSARDMPIDTQYF
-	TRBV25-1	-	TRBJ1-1	TGTGCCAGCAGTGAACTACTTAACACTGAAGCTTTCTTT	CASSELLNTEAFF
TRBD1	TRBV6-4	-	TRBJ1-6	TGTGCCAGCAGTGACTCGCCGCGGGACAGACCTAATTCACCCCTCCACTTT	CASSDSPRDRPNSPLHF
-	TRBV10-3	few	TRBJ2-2	TGTGCCATCAGTGCGGGGGACACCGGGGAGCTGTTTTTT	CAISAGDTGELFF
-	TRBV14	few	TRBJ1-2	TGTGCCAGCAGCCAAGGACAGAACTATGGCTACACCTTC	CASSQGQNYGYTF
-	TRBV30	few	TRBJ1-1	TGTGCCTGGACCCCCCCCGGGCAGAACACTGAAGCTTTCTTT	CAWTPPGQNTEAFF
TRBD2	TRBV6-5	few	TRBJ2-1	TGTGCCAGCAGTTATGTGGGGACTAGTGGTTATGAGCAGTTCTTC	CASSYVGTSGYEQFF
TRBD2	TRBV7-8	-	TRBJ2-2	TGTGCCAGCAGCTTAGCACGTCGCCTAGCGGGGTCCGCCGGGGAGCTGTTTTTT	CASSLARRLAGSAGELFF
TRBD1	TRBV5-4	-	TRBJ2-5	TGTGCCAGCAGCCCGCCGGGACAGCAAGAGACCCAGTACTTC	CASSPPGQQETQYF
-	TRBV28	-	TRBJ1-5	TGTGCCAGCAGACAGGGTCTGCAGCCCCAGCATTTT	CASRQGLQPQHF
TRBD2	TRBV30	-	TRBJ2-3	TGTGCCTGGAGTCGGGGGACTAGCGGGAGGCCCGCTACAGATACGCAGTATTTT	CAWSRGTSGRPATDTQYF
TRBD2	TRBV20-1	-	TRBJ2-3	TGCAGTGCTAGTGGTCGCAGCCTAGCGGGTGTCCCAGATACGCAGTATTTT	CSASGRSLAGVPDTQYF
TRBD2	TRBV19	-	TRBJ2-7	TGTGCCAGTAGTATAGCAGGCGGGAGCCGCTACGAGCAGTACTTC	CASSIAGGSRYEQYF